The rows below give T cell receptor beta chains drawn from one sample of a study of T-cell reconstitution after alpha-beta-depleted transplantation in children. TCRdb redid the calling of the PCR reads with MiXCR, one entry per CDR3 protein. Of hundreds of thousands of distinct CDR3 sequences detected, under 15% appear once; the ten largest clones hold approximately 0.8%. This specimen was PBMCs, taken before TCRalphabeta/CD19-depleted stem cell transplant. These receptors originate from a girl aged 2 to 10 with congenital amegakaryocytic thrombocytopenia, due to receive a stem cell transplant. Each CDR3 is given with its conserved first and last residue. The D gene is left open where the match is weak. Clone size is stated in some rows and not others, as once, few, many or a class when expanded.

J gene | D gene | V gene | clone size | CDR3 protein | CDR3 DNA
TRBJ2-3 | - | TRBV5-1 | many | CASSPGQNTDTQYF | TGCGCCAGCAGCCCCGGACAGAACACAGATACGCAGTATTTT
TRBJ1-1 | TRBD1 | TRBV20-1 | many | CSARGRDRGQGTEAFF | TGCAGTGCTAGAGGCCGGGACAGGGGGCAGGGCACTGAAGCTTTCTTT
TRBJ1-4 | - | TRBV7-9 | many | CASSLASTNEKLFF | TGTGCCAGCAGCTTAGCCTCAACTAATGAAAAACTGTTTTTT
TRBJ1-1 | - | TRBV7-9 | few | CASSLGGLNEAFF | TGTGCCAGCAGCCTCGGGGGGCTGAACGAAGCTTTCTTT
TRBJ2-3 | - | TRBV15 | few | CATSSPPGTSTDTQYF | TGTGCCACCAGCTCTCCTCCCGGGACTAGCACAGATACGCAGTATTTT
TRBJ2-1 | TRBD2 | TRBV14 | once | CASSQGRRLAGWEQFF | TGTGCCAGCAGCCAAGGGCGACGACTAGCGGGTTGGGAGCAGTTCTTC
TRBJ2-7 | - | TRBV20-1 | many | CSASYGGAAFEQYF | TGCAGTGCTAGCTACGGCGGGGCCGCTTTCGAGCAGTACTTC
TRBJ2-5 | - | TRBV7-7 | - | CASRNLTRQETQYF | TGTGCCAGCAGGAATCTTACGAGACAAGAGACCCAGTACTTC
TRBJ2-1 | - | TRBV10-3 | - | CAISDAEGRNEQFF | TGTGCCATCAGTGACGCTGAGGGGAGAAATGAGCAGTTCTTC
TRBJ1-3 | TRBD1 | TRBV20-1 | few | CSARGTGRDTIYF | TGCAGTGCTAGAGGGACAGGGAGAGACACCATATATTTT
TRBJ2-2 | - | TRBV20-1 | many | CSARVETHANTGELFF | TGCAGTGCTAGAGTGGAGACTCACGCGAACACCGGGGAGCTGTTTTTT
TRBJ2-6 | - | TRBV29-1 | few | CSVEIPGGANVLTF | TGCAGCGTTGAAATACCAGGGGGGGCCAACGTCCTGACTTTC
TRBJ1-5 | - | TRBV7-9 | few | CASSLDSAQPQHF | TGTGCCAGCAGCCTAGACTCGGCTCAGCCCCAGCATTTT
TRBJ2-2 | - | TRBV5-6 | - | CASSLAFGMYTGELFF | TGTGCCAGCAGCTTGGCCTTCGGGATGTACACCGGGGAGCTGTTTTTT
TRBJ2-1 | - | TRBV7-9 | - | CASTIGFLDGVRWFF | TGTGCCAGCACCATAGGATTTCTCGACGGGGTCCGATGGTTCTTC